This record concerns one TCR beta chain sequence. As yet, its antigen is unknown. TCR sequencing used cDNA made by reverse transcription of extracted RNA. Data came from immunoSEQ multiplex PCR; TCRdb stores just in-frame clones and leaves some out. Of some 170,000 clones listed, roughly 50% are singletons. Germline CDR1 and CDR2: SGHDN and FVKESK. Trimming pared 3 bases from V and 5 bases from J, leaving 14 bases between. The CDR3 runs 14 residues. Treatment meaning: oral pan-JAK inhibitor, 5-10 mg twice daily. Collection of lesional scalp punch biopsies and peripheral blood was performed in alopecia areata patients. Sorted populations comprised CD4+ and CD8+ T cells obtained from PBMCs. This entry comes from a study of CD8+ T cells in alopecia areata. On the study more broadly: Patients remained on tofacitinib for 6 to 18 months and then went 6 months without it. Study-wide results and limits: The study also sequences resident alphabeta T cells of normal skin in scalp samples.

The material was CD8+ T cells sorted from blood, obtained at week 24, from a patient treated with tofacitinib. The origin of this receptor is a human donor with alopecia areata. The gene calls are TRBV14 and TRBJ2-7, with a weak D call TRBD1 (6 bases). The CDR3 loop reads CASSQTGAGNEQYF. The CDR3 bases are TGTGCCAGCAGCCAGACAGGAGCAGGGAACGAGCAGTACTTC.